This T cell receptor beta chain was profiled in a study of shared clonotypes between healthy human individuals. Study summary: Each donor had three CD4 naive, three CD4 memory, two CD8 naive and one CD8 memory plate. Study-wide points: Clonotype sharing among donors was thought likely to change with sequencing depth. The genetic and exposure-history diversity represented was limited by few donors. Sorted-subset sequencing, rarefaction showed, was incomplete despite large depth.

With respect to this clone: What it binds is not known.

The assay was immunoSEQ multiplex PCR, and TCRdb's table has in-frame clones only and misses some. This sample has around 1 million clones; less than 85% occur once, and the top ten carry approximately 1.5%. The CDR3 runs to 15 residues. From germline, CDR1 is SGHVS and CDR2 FNYEAQ. V gave up 5 bases and J gave up 5 bases; unmatched junction bases: 7. This TCR derives from a man between 18 and 29 years old in good health. Sequencing was done on a sample of memory CD4+ T cells sorted from blood. The subset denotes: CD45RA-negative fraction. The chain links TRBV7-6 to TRBJ2-1; 9 nucleotides match TRBD1. CDR3 residues: CASSRGQGNNNEQFF. The CDR3 DNA is TGTGCCAGCAGCCGGGGACAGGGAAATAACAATGAGCAGTTCTTC. Filled out from reference TRBV7-6 and TRBJ2-1, the complete variable domain reads GAGVSQSPRYKVTKRGQDVALRCDPISGHVSLYWYRQALGQGPEFLTYFNYEAQQDKSGLPNDRFSAERPEGSISTLTIQRTEQRDSAMYRCASSRGQGNNNEQFFGPGTRLTVL.